Shown below are 11 T cell receptor beta chains from a single sample sequenced in a study of identical twins. Via MiXCR, TCRdb re-called the 5' RACE reads, giving one row per CDR3 protein. Among approximately 300,000 distinct CDR3 sequences listed, roughly 9.8% were seen once. These data were also reused for a study on yellow fever vaccine responses in identical twins.

Sequencing used CD8+ T cells sorted from blood. All receptors come from a woman aged 18 to 35 in good health.

This chain joins TRBV12-3 or TRBV12-4 and TRBJ2-3, with D unresolved. This CDR3 has 14 residues. Trimming pared 5 bases from V and 2 bases from J, leaving 11 bases between. CDR3 sequence (DNA): TGTGCCAGCAGTGTTTCAATATACACAGATACGCAGTATTTT. Protein product: CASSVSIYTDTQYF.

This clonotype came up many times. The chain carries TRBV4-1 and TRBJ2-3, with D tentatively TRBD1 (6 bases). V was pared by 0 bases and J by 1 base, with 11 bases between. This CDR3 is built from 16 residues. Germline V gene lookup returns CDR1 MGHRA and CDR2 YSYEKL. CDR3 sequence: CASSQDMGHRTDTQYF. The CDR3 bases are TGCGCCAGCAGCCAAGATATGGGACACCGCACAGATACGCAGTATTTT.

This clonotype was seen many times. The V gene is TRBV25-1, the J gene TRBJ2-7; 7 bases match TRBD1. This CDR3 is built from 13 residues. Germline V gene lookup returns CDR1 MGHDK and CDR2 SYGVNS. V trimming: 4 bases; J trimming: 4 bases; junction bases outside the gene matches: 4. In DNA, the CDR3 is TGTGCCAGCAGTGGGCAGGGGGAATACGAGCAGTACTTC. It codes for CASSGQGEYEQYF.

This clonotype was recorded at least ten times. The chain joins TRBV5-1 to TRBJ2-1, with 7 bases lining up with TRBD1. The CDR3 consists of 16 residues. The V and J ends lost 4 bases and 0 bases, in that order; junction bases with no gene match: 7. Germline CDR1 and CDR2: SGHRS and YFSETQ. The CDR3 spells CASSIRGGSSYNEQFF. Here the CDR3 DNA reads TGCGCCAGCAGCATAAGAGGGGGCAGCTCCTACAATGAGCAGTTCTTC. Looking up the rest from reference TRBV5-1 and TRBJ2-1 gives the full variable domain: KAGVTQTPRYLIKTRGQQVTLSCSPISGHRSVSWYQQTPGQGLQFLFEYFSETQRNKGNFPGRFSGRQFSNSRSEMNVSTLELGDSALYLCASSIRGGSSYNEQFFGPGTRLTVL.

This clonotype was seen a few times. The J gene is TRBJ2-7, the V gene TRBV20-1; possibly TRBD1 for D (6 bases). The CDR3 totals 13 residues. Germline CDR1 and CDR2: DFQATT and SNEGSKA (reference sequence). V dropped 5 bases and J dropped 0 bases, with 11 bases sitting between them. The DNA for the CDR3 is TGCAGTGCTCCAGACAGGCACTCCTACGAGCAGTACTTC. Translation gives CSAPDRHSYEQYF.

The chain is built from TRBV4-3 and TRBJ2-1; D is undetermined. Germline CDR1 reads LGHNA; CDR2 reads YSLEER. The CDR3 has 16 residues. V gave up 0 bases and J gave up 5 bases, with 14 bases separating them. The CDR3 sequence is CASSQDHWQLNNEQFF. CDR3 nucleotide sequence: TGCGCCAGCAGCCAAGATCATTGGCAACTCAACAATGAGCAGTTCTTC.

This clonotype was observed a few times. This chain connects TRBV6-2 or TRBV6-3 to TRBJ2-7, with TRBD2 matching over 13 bases. The CDR3 contains 19 residues. V shed 6 bases and J 3 bases; nucleotides not matched to a gene: 17. Per the germline V gene, CDR1 is MNHEY and CDR2 is SVGEGT. Here the CDR3 DNA reads TGTGCCAGCAGCCCCTACCCGGGACTAGCGGGACCGGGTGTCTACGAGCAGTACTTC. Translated, it gives CASSPYPGLAGPGVYEQYF.

The sample holds a few counts of this clonotype. The rearrangement joins TRBV19 to TRBJ2-3; D ambiguous. The CDR3 is 12 amino acids. The germline V gene has CDR1 LNHDA and CDR2 SQIVND (reference sequence). Trimming removed 6 bases from V and 6 bases from J, with 10 bases in between. The DNA of the CDR3 is TGTGCCAGTAGCCAAGTGTCGGATACGCAGTATTTT. Residues: CASSQVSDTQYF. The full variable domain, rest sourced from reference TRBV19 and TRBJ2-3, is DGGITQSPKYLFRKEGQNVTLSCEQNLNHDAMYWYRQDPGQGLRLIYYSQIVNDFQKGDIAEGYSVSREKKESFPLTVTSAQKNPTAFYLCASSQVSDTQYFGPGTRLTVL.

This clonotype was seen many times. DNA for the CDR3: TGCAGTGCTATCCCCCGGGACAGGGCCTACACCGGGGAGCTGTTTTTT. It yields the protein CSAIPRDRAYTGELFF. The rearrangement links TRBV20-1 to TRBJ2-2; 9 bases match TRBD1. V shed 4 bases and J 3 bases; nucleotides not matched to a gene: 9. The germline V gene has CDR1 DFQATT and CDR2 SNEGSKA (reference sequence). The CDR3 sequence is 16 residues long.

V and J are TRBV5-1 and TRBJ2-3; TRBD2 matches at 9 bases. The V gene end was trimmed by 0 bases and the J gene end by 5 bases; junction bases not matched to a gene: 7. Germline assignment: CDR1 SGHRS and CDR2 YFSETQ. The CDR3 extends over 16 amino acids. CDR3 in amino acids: CASSLVGGGAEDTQYF. DNA for the CDR3: TGCGCCAGCAGCTTGGTGGGCGGGGGGGCCGAAGATACGCAGTATTTT.

This sequence joins TRBV5-6 and TRBJ2-2; D not resolved. The CDR3 runs 14 residues. The V gene lost 3 bases and the J gene lost 6 bases, with 12 bases spanning the gap. Germline V gives CDR1 SGHDT, CDR2 YYEEEE. CDR3 DNA sequence: TGTGCCAGCAGCTCCGATTACAGCGCCGGGGAGCTGTTTTTT. Translated: CASSSDYSAGELFF. The entire variable domain, with the rest obtained from reference TRBV5-6 and TRBJ2-2, is as follows: DAGVTQSPTHLIKTRGQQVTLRCSPKSGHDTVSWYQQALGQGPQFIFQYYEEEERQRGNFPDRFSGHQFPNYSSELNVNALLLGDSALYLCASSSDYSAGELFFGEGSRLTVL.